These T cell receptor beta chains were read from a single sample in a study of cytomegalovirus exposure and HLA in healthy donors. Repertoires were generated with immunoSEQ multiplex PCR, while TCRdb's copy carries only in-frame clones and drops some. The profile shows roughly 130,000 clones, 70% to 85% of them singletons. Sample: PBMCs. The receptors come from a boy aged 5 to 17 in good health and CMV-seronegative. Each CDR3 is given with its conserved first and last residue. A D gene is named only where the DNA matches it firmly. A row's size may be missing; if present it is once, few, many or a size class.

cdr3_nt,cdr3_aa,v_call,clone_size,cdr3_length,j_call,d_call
TGTGCCAGCAGCCTCCCAGGGACTAGCTACAATGAGCAGTTCTTC,CASSLPGTSYNEQFF,TRBV6-5,NA,15,TRBJ2-1,TRBD2
TGTGCCTGGACCCTCCCGGGACAGGGGATCTATGGCTACACCTTC,CAWTLPGQGIYGYTF,TRBV30,NA,15,TRBJ1-2,TRBD1
TGTGCCAGCAGCTTGGGAGGACAGGGGGACACTGAAGCTTTCTTT,CASSLGGQGDTEAFF,TRBV5-6,NA,15,TRBJ1-1,TRBD1
TGTGCCAGCAGCTTAGGTGCGGGAGCTGGCGAGACCCAGTACTTC,CASSLGAGAGETQYF,TRBV13,NA,15,TRBJ2-5,TRBD2
TGTGCCAGCAGCCCCCCGACTAGCGGGAGTATTGGCGGGGAGCTGTTTTTT,CASSPPTSGSIGGELFF,TRBV7-9,NA,17,TRBJ2-2,TRBD2
TGTGCCAGCAGCTCCGTTATATCAGATACGCAGTATTTT,CASSSVISDTQYF,TRBV7-3,NA,13,TRBJ2-3,NA
TGTGCCAGCAGGCTAGTTGGGGCGCACGAGCAGTACTTC,CASRLVGAHEQYF,TRBV7-2,NA,13,TRBJ2-7,NA
TGTGCCAGTATCGAGGAGCCCGCGAACACCGGGGAGCTGTTTTTT,CASIEEPANTGELFF,TRBV19,NA,15,TRBJ2-2,NA
TGTGCCAGCAGTTCTCCACAGGCAGGGAACACTGAAGCTTTCTTT,CASSSPQAGNTEAFF,TRBV27,NA,15,TRBJ1-1,NA
TGCGCCAGCAGCCAAGAGGGACAGGTCTATGGCTACACCTTC,CASSQEGQVYGYTF,TRBV4-1,NA,14,TRBJ1-2,TRBD1
TGTGCCAGCAGCGTAGGTCCGGCGGATACTGAAGCTTTCTTT,CASSVGPADTEAFF,TRBV9,NA,14,TRBJ1-1,NA
TGTGCCAGCGGAGTTTCCTACGAGCAGTACTTC,CASGVSYEQYF,TRBV6-5,NA,11,TRBJ2-7,NA
TGCAGCGTTGAAGATCAGGGCTCCGAAAAGAATGAGCAGTTCTTC,CSVEDQGSEKNEQFF,TRBV29-1,NA,15,TRBJ2-1,NA
TGTGCCAGCAGCTATGACAGGCTTGAGCAGTTCTTC,CASSYDRLEQFF,TRBV6-5,once,12,TRBJ2-1,NA
TGCGCCAGCAGCCAATTCTCGGGGGAGGTCGGCAATGAGCAGTTCTTC,CASSQFSGEVGNEQFF,TRBV4-1,NA,16,TRBJ2-1,NA
TGTGCCAGCAGCTTGGTGGGGGGTGGTCACACTGAAGCTTTCTTT,CASSLVGGGHTEAFF,TRBV5-4,few,15,TRBJ1-1,NA
TGCGCCAGCAGCTGGGGGGGTGATGGAAACACCATATATTTT,CASSWGGDGNTIYF,TRBV5-1,NA,14,TRBJ1-3,NA
TGTGCCAGCAGTTTACCTGGACAGGGGAACTATGGCTACACCTTC,CASSLPGQGNYGYTF,TRBV28,NA,15,TRBJ1-2,TRBD1
TGTGCCAGCAGCCACACTAGACTAGCGTACAATGAGCAGTTCTTC,CASSHTRLAYNEQFF,TRBV7-8,NA,15,TRBJ2-1,TRBD2
TGTGCCAGCAGTTACTCGTCGGTGATTGACACAGATACGCAGTATTTT,CASSYSSVIDTDTQYF,TRBV6-5,NA,16,TRBJ2-3,NA
TGCGCCAGCAGCTTGGGAGCTCCCACTACTGAAAAACTGTTTTTT,CASSLGAPTTEKLFF,TRBV5-1,NA,15,TRBJ1-4,NA
TGTGCCAGCAGCCCACTAGCGTACACCGGGGAGCTGTTTTTT,CASSPLAYTGELFF,TRBV11-3,NA,14,TRBJ2-2,TRBD2
TGCGCCAGCAGCGGGGGGAGCGGGAGGGCCTTTAGTGAGCAGTTCTTC,CASSGGSGRAFSEQFF,TRBV5-1,once,16,TRBJ2-1,TRBD2
TGTGCCAGCAGCTTAACAGGCCGAGAAAAACTGTTTTTT,CASSLTGREKLFF,TRBV5-4,NA,13,TRBJ1-4,NA
TGTGCCAGCAGTTCTAGACAGGGTTTTATTACCTTC,CASSSRQGFITF,TRBV6-6,NA,12,TRBJ1-2,TRBD1
TGTGCCAGCAGTGTAGGACAGTACTACGAGCAGTACTTC,CASSVGQYYEQYF,TRBV27,NA,13,TRBJ2-7,NA
TGTGCCAGCAGCTTAGGGGGACAGGGGGCGAATTATGTCAAAAACATTCAGTACTTC,CASSLGGQGANYVKNIQYF,TRBV11-2,NA,19,TRBJ2-4,TRBD1
TGTGCCAGCATTGGTAGCGGGGGATCAGATACGCAGTATTTT,CASIGSGGSDTQYF,TRBV6-1,NA,14,TRBJ2-3,TRBD2
TGTGCCAGCAGTTTCAACCAGGGCGCTGGCGAGCAGTACTTC,CASSFNQGAGEQYF,TRBV27,NA,14,TRBJ2-7,NA
TGTGCCAGCAGTCCCACAGGGTTTGGTCAGCCCCAGCATTTT,CASSPTGFGQPQHF,TRBV6-5,few,14,TRBJ1-5,NA
TGTGCCAGCAACACAGGGACCATGAACACTGAAGCTTTCTTT,CASNTGTMNTEAFF,TRBV6-5,NA,14,TRBJ1-1,NA
TGTGCCAGCAGTCAGGGTCTTATTTCACCCCTCCACTTT,CASSQGLISPLHF,TRBV6-5,NA,13,TRBJ1-6,NA
TGCGCCAGCAGCTTGGTCGAGCGGGGGTTAGGTGAGCAGTTCTTC,CASSLVERGLGEQFF,TRBV5-1,NA,15,TRBJ2-1,TRBD2
TGTGCCTGGAGAAACAGTCTGGCCGGGGAGCTGTTTTTT,CAWRNSLAGELFF,TRBV30,NA,13,TRBJ2-2,NA
TGTGCCAGCAGACCTAGCGGGACTAGCACAGATACGCAGTATTTT,CASRPSGTSTDTQYF,TRBV6-5,NA,15,TRBJ2-3,TRBD2
TGCGCCAGCAGCGCGTTGACAGGGAAGGTGGGCACCGGGGAGCTGTTTTTT,CASSALTGKVGTGELFF,TRBV5-1,NA,17,TRBJ2-2,TRBD1
TGTGCCGGGAACCTAGCGGGAGGATATTTCGATGAGCAGTTCTTC,CAGNLAGGYFDEQFF,TRBV30,NA,15,TRBJ2-1,TRBD2
TGCGCCAGCAGCTTGTTAGTAGCGGGAGGGAAAGGAGACGAGCAGTACTTC,CASSLLVAGGKGDEQYF,TRBV5-1,NA,17,TRBJ2-7,TRBD2
TGTGCCAGTAGGACCGACAGGGGGCAGCCCCAGCATTTT,CASRTDRGQPQHF,TRBV19,NA,13,TRBJ1-5,TRBD1
TGTGCCAGCCGAGGACAGGCGGCCGGGGAGCTGTTTTTT,CASRGQAAGELFF,TRBV27,NA,13,TRBJ2-2,TRBD1
TGTGCCAGCAGCTTAAACCCCCAGGGGCTTATGAACACTGAAGCTTTCTTT,CASSLNPQGLMNTEAFF,TRBV7-9,NA,17,TRBJ1-1,NA
TGTGCCAGCTCACCACCTACAGGGGGAGAAAACACCATATATTTT,CASSPPTGGENTIYF,TRBV18,NA,15,TRBJ1-3,TRBD1
TGCGCCAGCAGCTTGCCTACAGGGGGCGCGAACACCGGGGAGCTGTTTTTT,CASSLPTGGANTGELFF,TRBV5-1,NA,17,TRBJ2-2,TRBD1
TGTGCCAGCAGCTTAGAGTTGGCATATTCCTACGAGCAGTACTTC,CASSLELAYSYEQYF,TRBV7-9,NA,15,TRBJ2-7,NA
TGTGCCAGCAGTGAACCTGGACAGGGGGCGAGCACTGAAGCTTTCTTT,CASSEPGQGASTEAFF,TRBV25-1,NA,16,TRBJ1-1,TRBD1